The rows below give T cell receptor beta chains drawn from one sample of a study of cytomegalovirus exposure and HLA in healthy donors. The data were produced by immunoSEQ multiplex PCR, yet TCRdb's version contains in-frame clones alone and is incomplete. The sample yields about 270,000 clones, roughly two thirds seen once. What was sequenced was PBMCs. These receptors originate from a female donor in good health and CMV-seronegative. Each CDR3 is given without its conserved first and last residue. Fields, in order: J gene, V gene, CDR3 protein.

J: TRBJ2-5; V: TRBV7-9; CDR3: ASSTVIQETQY
J: TRBJ1-2; V: TRBV4-1; CDR3: ASSVDSNYGYT
J: TRBJ2-1; V: TRBV11-3; CDR3: ASSPGQGALGVNEQF
J: -; V: TRBV10-3; CDR3: AIKPDDGSYEQY
J: TRBJ1-3; V: TRBV28; CDR3: ASTTGHSSGNTIY
J: TRBJ2-7; V: TRBV27; CDR3: ANPDRATGEQY
J: TRBJ1-2; V: TRBV30; CDR3: AWSSEYGYT
J: TRBJ2-1; V: TRBV19; CDR3: ASRGLAGGMNEQF
J: TRBJ1-3; V: TRBV6-5; CDR3: ASSPGTPSGNTIY
J: TRBJ1-1; V: TRBV19; CDR3: ASSQTGSGTEAF